The source of this TCR beta chain is a study of chemoradiotherapy in HPV16-positive cancers (dated by TCRdb to the early 2020s). With regard to the full study: Candidate HPV-specific T-cell clones and common TCR motifs were defined through functional T-cell assays on cells from a couple of HPV16-positive patients. Whether T-cell immunity against the HPV oncoproteins E6 and E7 changes during chemoradiotherapy and whether survival is affected by this immunity were examined in the study. The candidate HPV-specific TCRs and motifs were subsequently tracked in TCR repertoires obtained from some 90 patients with HPV-related cancers.

Notes on this clone: There is no known antigen for this receptor. Base qualities are not provided; no much larger clone lies one nucleotide away.

Because repertoires were sampled repeatedly during chemoradiotherapy, clonal expansion in the tumor microenvironment could be followed. The investigation overall reported the following: Only a couple of HPV16-positive patients were used to derive the functional definition of HPV-specific T cells, and the survival association was reported for HPV16-positive patients. In HPV16-positive patients, expansion of HPV-responsive T cells during chemoradiotherapy was associated with improved recurrence-free survival. Expansion of candidate HPV-specific clones and E7-related TCR motifs was observed in the tumor microenvironment during treatment, whereas no such expansion was observed for non-HPV-specific T cells.

The receptor library was made with the immunoSEQ multiplex PCR assay. Not all clones reach the TCRdb copy of this immuneACCESS table, which keeps in-frame sequences only. Checked studies attribute under half of the gap to unresolved V genes and leave the rest unexplained. The sample table lists over 10,000 clones, around 85% of them with a count of one. The leading ten clones occupy almost 6% of the sample. Trimming removed 3 bases from V and 5 bases from J; the gene matches leave 5 bases unexplained. The germline V gene yields LGHNA for CDR1 and YNFKEQ for CDR2. CDR3 length: 14 amino acids, cysteine to phenylalanine. The sequence is cut down to CDR3 DNA, 42 bases in frame from base 1.

The clonotype originates from a human donor with HPV-associated anogenital cancer. The sample was blood, taken from a patient who underwent chemoradiotherapy. The receptor chain draws on TRBV4-2 and TRBJ2-5, and TRBD1 matches 8 of the central bases. The CDR3 region: CASSQNTGGETQYF. The bases read TGTGCCAGCAGCCAGAACACAGGGGGGGAGACCCAGTACTTC.